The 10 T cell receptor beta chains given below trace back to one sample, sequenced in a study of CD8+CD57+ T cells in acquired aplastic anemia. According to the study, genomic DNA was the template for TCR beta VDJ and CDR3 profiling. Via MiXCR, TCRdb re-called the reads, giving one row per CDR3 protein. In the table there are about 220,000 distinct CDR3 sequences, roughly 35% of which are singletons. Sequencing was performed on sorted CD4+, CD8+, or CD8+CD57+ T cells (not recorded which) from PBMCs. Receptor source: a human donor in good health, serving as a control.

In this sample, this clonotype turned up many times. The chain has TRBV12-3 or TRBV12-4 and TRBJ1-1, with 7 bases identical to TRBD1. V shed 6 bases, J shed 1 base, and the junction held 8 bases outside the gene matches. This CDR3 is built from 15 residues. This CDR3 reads CASRPDRAWNTEAFF. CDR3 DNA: TGTGCCAGCAGGCCCGACAGGGCATGGAACACTGAAGCTTTCTTT.

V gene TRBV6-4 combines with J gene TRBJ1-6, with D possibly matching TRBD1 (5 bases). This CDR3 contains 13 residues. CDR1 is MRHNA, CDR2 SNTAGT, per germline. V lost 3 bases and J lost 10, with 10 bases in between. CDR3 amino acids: CASSEGTGSPLHF. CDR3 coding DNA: TGTGCCAGCAGTGAGGGGACGGGGTCACCCCTCCACTTT.

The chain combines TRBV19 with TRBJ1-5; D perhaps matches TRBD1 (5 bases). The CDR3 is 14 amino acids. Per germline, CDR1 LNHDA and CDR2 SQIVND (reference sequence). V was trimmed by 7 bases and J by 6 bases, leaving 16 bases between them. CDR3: CASNKGTPGQPQHF. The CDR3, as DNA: TGTGCCAGTAATAAAGGGACTCCCGGTCAGCCCCAGCATTTT.

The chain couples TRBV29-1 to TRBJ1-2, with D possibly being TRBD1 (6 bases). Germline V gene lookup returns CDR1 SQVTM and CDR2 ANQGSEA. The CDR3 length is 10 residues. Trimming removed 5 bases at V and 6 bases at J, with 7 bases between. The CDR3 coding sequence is TGCAGCGTTACAGGGAATGGCTACACCTTC. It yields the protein CSVTGNGYTF.

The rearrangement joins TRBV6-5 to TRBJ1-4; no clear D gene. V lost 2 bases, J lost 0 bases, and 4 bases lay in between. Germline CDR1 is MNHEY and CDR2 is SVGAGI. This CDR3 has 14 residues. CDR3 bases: TGTGCCAGCAGTTACCGCCCAACTAATGAAAAACTGTTTTTT. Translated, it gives CASSYRPTNEKLFF.

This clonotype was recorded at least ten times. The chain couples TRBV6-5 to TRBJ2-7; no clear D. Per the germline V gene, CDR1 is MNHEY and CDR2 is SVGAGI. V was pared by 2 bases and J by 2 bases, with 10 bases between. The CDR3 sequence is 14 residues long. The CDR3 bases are TGTGCCAGCAGTTACATCTCCAGGCCCTACGAGCAGTACTTC. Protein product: CASSYISRPYEQYF.

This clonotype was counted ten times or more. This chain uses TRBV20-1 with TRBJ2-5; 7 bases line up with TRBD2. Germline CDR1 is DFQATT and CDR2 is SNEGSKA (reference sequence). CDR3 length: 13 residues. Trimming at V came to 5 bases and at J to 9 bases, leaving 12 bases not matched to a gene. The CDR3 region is CSAPAGPTGAQYF. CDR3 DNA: TGCAGTGCTCCAGCGGGACCGACTGGGGCCCAGTACTTC.

DNA for the CDR3: TGTGCCAGCAGCCAAGGGGGCGGGAGCACAGATACGCAGTATTTT. Amino acids: CASSQGGGSTDTQYF. The V and J genes are TRBV4-2 and TRBJ2-3, with D perhaps matching TRBD1 or TRBD2 (5 bases each). V was cut by 1 base and J by 0 bases, with 8 bases left in between. The length of the CDR3 is 15 residues. Per germline, CDR1 LGHNA and CDR2 YNFKEQ.

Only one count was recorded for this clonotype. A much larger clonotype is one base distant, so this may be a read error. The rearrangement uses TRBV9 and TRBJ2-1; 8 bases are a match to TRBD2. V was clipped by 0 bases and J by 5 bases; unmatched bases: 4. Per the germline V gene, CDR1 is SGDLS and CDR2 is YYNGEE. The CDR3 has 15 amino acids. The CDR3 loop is CASSVGAGAHNEQFF. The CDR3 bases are TGTGCCAGCAGCGTAGGAGCGGGGGCCCACAATGAGCAGTTCTTC.

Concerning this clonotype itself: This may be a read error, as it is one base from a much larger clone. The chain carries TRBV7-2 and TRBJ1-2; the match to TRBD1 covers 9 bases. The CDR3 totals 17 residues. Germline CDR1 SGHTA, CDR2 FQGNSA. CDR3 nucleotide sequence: TGTGGCAGCAGCTTAGCGTCCTACAGGGGGCGGAACTATGGCTACACCTTC. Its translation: CGSSLASYRGRNYGYTF.